The 4 T cell receptor beta chains below all came from one sample that was sequenced in a study of identical twins. One entry per CDR3 protein results from TCRdb running MiXCR on the 5' RACE reads. This table holds around 470,000 distinct CDR3 sequences, 14% found once. The same data also went into a second study, on yellow fever vaccine responses in identical twins.

The sequencing input was CD4+ T cells sorted from blood. All receptors derive from a woman aged 18-30 years in good health.

The J gene is TRBJ2-1, the V gene TRBV27, with D unresolved. The germline V gene encodes CDR1 MNHEY and CDR2 SMNVEV (reference sequence). This CDR3 region has 14 residues. Trimming pared 5 bases from V and 4 bases from J, leaving 12 bases between. CDR3 residues: CASSPRARYNEQFF. The CDR3 DNA reads as TGTGCCAGCAGTCCCCGGGCTAGGTACAATGAGCAGTTCTTC.

The CDR3 sequence: CASSVTGVFTGELFF. CDR3 coding DNA: TGTGCCAGCAGCGTGACAGGGGTCTTCACCGGGGAGCTGTTTTTT. This chain connects TRBV11-3 to TRBJ2-2; TRBD1 aligns across 8 bases. The germline gives CDR1 SGHNT, CDR2 YENEEA. This CDR3 is built from 15 residues. J lost 4 bases, V lost 5 bases, and 6 bases had no gene match.

This clonotype was seen many times. J is TRBJ2-5 and V is TRBV12-3 or TRBV12-4; D uncertain. This CDR3 is built from 12 residues. V was cut by 4 bases and J by 3 bases, with 6 bases left in between. The CDR3 nucleotides read TGTGCCAGCAGTTCACGAGAAGAGACCCAGTACTTC. Amino acid sequence: CASSSREETQYF.

Many counts were recorded for this clonotype. The genes are TRBV5-1 and TRBJ2-1, with TRBD1 identical over 9 bases. Germline V gives CDR1 SGHRS, CDR2 YFSETQ. V lost 6 bases to trimming and J lost 5 bases; unmatched junction nucleotides: 9. This CDR3 is built from 15 residues. The CDR3 bases are TGCGCCAGCAACCCCCGGGACAGGGTCCACAATGAGCAGTTCTTC. Its translation: CASNPRDRVHNEQFF.